The rows below give T cell receptor beta chains drawn from one sample of a study of shared clonotypes between healthy human individuals. The table came from immunoSEQ multiplex PCR; TCRdb's copy has only in-frame clones and leaves some out. The data hold about 1.4 million clones, with roughly 96% observed a single time. The specimen was naive CD4+ T cells sorted from blood. Receptors were obtained from a young man in good health. Each CDR3 is given with its conserved first and last residue. A D gene is named only where the DNA matches it firmly. Rows give clone size only sometimes, using once, few, many, or a class for an expanded clone.

d_gene | j_gene | abundance | v_gene | CDR3nt | CDR3aa
- | TRBJ1-5 | - | TRBV5-1 | TGCGCCAGCAGCTTGTCCCCGGCGGGCAATCAGCCCCAGCATTTT | CASSLSPAGNQPQHF
TRBD2 | TRBJ2-2 | - | TRBV7-2 | TGTGCCAGCAGCTCTCCTGGGACTAGCGGGAGTATGGGCACCGGGGAGCTGTTTTTT | CASSSPGTSGSMGTGELFF
- | TRBJ2-7 | - | TRBV25-1 | TGTGCCAGCAGTAAAACAGGGTCCCACCGTGAGCAGTACTTC | CASSKTGSHREQYF
- | TRBJ2-7 | - | TRBV9 | TGTGCCAGCAGCGTAGGTAGTAGAACCTACGAGCAGTACTTC | CASSVGSRTYEQYF
- | TRBJ2-7 | - | TRBV28 | TGTGCCAGCAGCGCCGCCGGGACACTAAACTACGAGCAGTACTTC | CASSAAGTLNYEQYF
- | TRBJ1-2 | - | TRBV6-6 | TGTGCCAGCAGTTACGAGGGCCAAGGCTTAACGTATGGCTACACCTTC | CASSYEGQGLTYGYTF
TRBD2 | TRBJ2-4 | - | TRBV29-1 | TGCAGCGTTGCCGAGGGAGGGGCAAACATTCAGTACTTC | CSVAEGGANIQYF
- | TRBJ1-3 | - | TRBV10-3 | TGTGCCATCAGTGATACTCTTGGAAACACCATATATTTT | CAISDTLGNTIYF
- | TRBJ2-7 | once | TRBV19 | TGTGCCAGCCGCAGTAAATCATCACGTGTGTACGAGCAGTACTTC | CASRSKSSRVYEQYF
TRBD1 | TRBJ2-2 | - | TRBV27 | TGTGCCAGCAGTTTACGGGTTAGGGACAGGAGGAACACCGGGGAGCTGTTTTTT | CASSLRVRDRRNTGELFF
- | TRBJ2-7 | - | TRBV5-1 | TGCGCCAGCAGCTTTCAAGGACGGTCCTACGAGCAGTACTTC | CASSFQGRSYEQYF
- | TRBJ1-1 | - | TRBV29-1 | TGCAGCGTTAAGCCCACACCACTGAACACTGAAGCTTTCTTT | CSVKPTPLNTEAFF
TRBD2 | TRBJ2-7 | - | TRBV7-9 | TGTGCCAGCAGCTTCGGGCTAGCGGGATCCTACGAGCAGTACTTC | CASSFGLAGSYEQYF
- | TRBJ1-5 | - | TRBV19 | TGTGCCAGTAGTATTTTGGGCTACCAGCCCCAGCATTTT | CASSILGYQPQHF
TRBD2 | TRBJ2-7 | - | TRBV5-1 | TGCGCCAGCAGCCCGGGGACTAGCGGACCCTACGAGCAGTACTTC | CASSPGTSGPYEQYF
TRBD1 | TRBJ2-5 | - | TRBV7-7 | TGTGCTAGCAGCCCGGGACAGGGGGCTCGAGAGACCCAGTACTTC | CASSPGQGARETQYF
- | TRBJ2-7 | - | TRBV2 | TGTGCCAGCAGTGTCGGCAGGACCTACGAGCAGTACTTC | CASSVGRTYEQYF
TRBD1 | TRBJ1-1 | - | TRBV10-3 | TGTGCCACAACCCAAACCGGGACAGGGGGCCTATCTTTCTTT | CATTQTGTGGLSFF
TRBD2 | TRBJ2-1 | once | TRBV5-1 | TGCGCCAGCAGCTTAGCGGGGCCTAGCAATGAGCAGTTCTTC | CASSLAGPSNEQFF
- | TRBJ2-5 | - | TRBV11-2 | TGTGCCAGCAGCTTATCTGGGGACTTGAGTCAAGAGACCCAGTACTTC | CASSLSGDLSQETQYF
- | TRBJ1-4 | - | TRBV15 | TGTGCCACCAGCAAGCGGCGAGTAGAGGAAAAACTGTTTTTT | CATSKRRVEEKLFF
TRBD2 | TRBJ2-1 | - | TRBV30 | TGTGCCTGGAGGCTAGCGGGAGGTATAGGGTACTACAATGAGCAGTTCTTC | CAWRLAGGIGYYNEQFF
- | TRBJ1-1 | - | TRBV5-8 | TGTGCCAGCAGCTTGGAGGGTAGGAACACTGAAGCTTTCTTT | CASSLEGRNTEAFF
TRBD1 | TRBJ1-2 | once | TRBV25-1 | TGTGCCAGCAGTGAATCAGGCTCGGGACAGGGGGCGCGGGGCTACACCTTC | CASSESGSGQGARGYTF
- | TRBJ2-3 | - | TRBV9 | TGTGCCAGCAGCGTAGAGGCCAACACAGATACGCAGTATTTT | CASSVEANTDTQYF
- | TRBJ2-7 | - | TRBV7-2 | TGTGCCAGCAGCTTAGCGCGAGAGGACGAGCAGTACTTC | CASSLAREDEQYF
- | TRBJ1-2 | - | TRBV2 | TGTGCCAGCAGTGATGTGGCAGCCCAAACAAGCTACTATGGCTACACCTTC | CASSDVAAQTSYYGYTF
- | TRBJ2-7 | - | TRBV7-8 | TGTGCCAGCAGCTCCTTCCGCGAGCAGTACTTC | CASSSFREQYF
- | TRBJ1-1 | - | TRBV18 | TGTGCCAGTTCCAGCGACGGGAACACTGAAGCTTTCTTT | CASSSDGNTEAFF
TRBD1 | TRBJ2-2 | - | TRBV7-8 | TGTGCCAGCAGCCCTTTGGGGAAGACAGGGTCCGGGGAGCTGTTTTTT | CASSPLGKTGSGELFF
TRBD1 | TRBJ2-7 | - | TRBV6-5 | TGTGCCAGCAGCTCCTACCCACGGACAGGATACGAGCAGTACTTC | CASSSYPRTGYEQYF
TRBD1 | TRBJ2-5 | - | TRBV5-5 | TGTGCCAGCAGCTTGGAGGGGGCGCTGGAGACCCAGTACTTC | CASSLEGALETQYF
- | TRBJ2-2 | - | TRBV5-4 | TGTGCCAGCAGCTTGGCCTATCGGGCCGGGGAGCTGTTTTTT | CASSLAYRAGELFF
- | TRBJ1-2 | - | TRBV5-8 | TGTGCCAGCAGCTTGAAGGGGGTCCTATGGGGCTACACCTTC | CASSLKGVLWGYTF
- | TRBJ1-5 | - | TRBV15 | TGTGCCACCAGCTCTCAGGTTTGGCAGCCCCAGCATTTT | CATSSQVWQPQHF
TRBD1 | TRBJ2-5 | once | TRBV11-2 | TGTGCCAGCGGGACAGGGACGAGGGAGACCCAGTACTTC | CASGTGTRETQYF
- | TRBJ2-3 | - | TRBV9 | TGTGCCAGCAGCGTAGCGGGCTTCCTAGATACGCAGTATTTT | CASSVAGFLDTQYF
TRBD1 | TRBJ2-5 | - | TRBV10-3 | TGTGCCATCAGCCGAGGGGGCGGGGAGACCCAGTACTTC | CAISRGGGETQYF
- | TRBJ1-1 | - | TRBV11-2 | TGTGCCAGCAGCTCCAGAACAGGAGAAGCTTTCTTT | CASSSRTGEAFF
- | TRBJ2-3 | - | TRBV7-9 | TGTGCCAGCAGCTTAGTGGGCGCTGGAACAGATACGCAGTATTTT | CASSLVGAGTDTQYF
- | TRBJ2-1 | - | TRBV7-2 | TGTGCCAGCAGCAATCCCCCCGGGAGCCCCAATGAGCAGTTCTTC | CASSNPPGSPNEQFF
TRBD2 | TRBJ2-7 | - | TRBV10-1 | TGCGCCAGCAGTGAGGGACTAGCGGGCGGCTACGAGCAGTACTTC | CASSEGLAGGYEQYF
- | TRBJ2-5 | - | TRBV9 | TGTGCCAGCAGCACCCATTGGGGGCGAGAGACCCAGTACTTC | CASSTHWGRETQYF
- | TRBJ1-2 | - | TRBV6-4 | TGTGCCAGCAGTGAAGCTGCAGATAACTATGGCTACACCTTC | CASSEAADNYGYTF
- | TRBJ1-3 | - | TRBV18 | TGTGCCAGCTCACCACCGGACAGCTACTCTGGAAACACCATATATTTT | CASSPPDSYSGNTIYF
- | TRBJ2-3 | - | TRBV19 | TGTGCCAGTAGTATATATGGGACAGATACGCAGTATTTT | CASSIYGTDTQYF
- | TRBJ2-1 | - | TRBV5-1 | TGCGCCAGTATGCAGGGGTCCTACAATGAGCAGTTCTTC | CASMQGSYNEQFF
- | TRBJ1-5 | - | TRBV19 | TGTGCCAGTAGTGGGACCCTAGCAGAACAGCCCCAGCATTTT | CASSGTLAEQPQHF
- | TRBJ2-5 | - | TRBV6-6 | TGTGCCAGCAGTTCCGGGACTGGGTTACAAGAGACCCAGTACTTC | CASSSGTGLQETQYF
TRBD2 | TRBJ2-5 | - | TRBV5-4 | TGTGCCAGCAGCTTCCCAGGACTAGCGGGTGGGGAGACCCAGTACTTC | CASSFPGLAGGETQYF
TRBD1 | TRBJ2-7 | - | TRBV10-3 | TGTGCCATTCAAGACAGGGCCTATAGCTCCTACGAGCAGTACTTC | CAIQDRAYSSYEQYF
- | TRBJ2-3 | - | TRBV4-2 | TGTGCCAGCAGCCAAAGTACGACGGTCCTCACAGATACGCAGTATTTT | CASSQSTTVLTDTQYF
- | TRBJ2-1 | - | TRBV11-2 | TGTGCCAGCAGCTTTGTGGGTGAGCAGTTCTTC | CASSFVGEQFF
- | TRBJ2-3 | - | TRBV18 | TGTGCCAGCTCACAACAAACAGGGTCAGATACGCAGTATTTT | CASSQQTGSDTQYF
- | TRBJ1-5 | - | TRBV27 | TGTGCCAGCGGACCCCGAAGTCAGCCCCAGCATTTT | CASGPRSQPQHF